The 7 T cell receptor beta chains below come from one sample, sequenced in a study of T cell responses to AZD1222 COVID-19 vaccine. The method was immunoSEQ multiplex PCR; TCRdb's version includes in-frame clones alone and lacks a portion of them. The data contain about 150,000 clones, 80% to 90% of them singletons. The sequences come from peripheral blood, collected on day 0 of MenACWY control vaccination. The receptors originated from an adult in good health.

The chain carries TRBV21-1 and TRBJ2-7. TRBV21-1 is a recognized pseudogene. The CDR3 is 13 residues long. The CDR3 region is CARPRDPIYEQYV. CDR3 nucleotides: TGTGCCCGACCCCGAGATCCCATCTACGAGCAGTACGTC.

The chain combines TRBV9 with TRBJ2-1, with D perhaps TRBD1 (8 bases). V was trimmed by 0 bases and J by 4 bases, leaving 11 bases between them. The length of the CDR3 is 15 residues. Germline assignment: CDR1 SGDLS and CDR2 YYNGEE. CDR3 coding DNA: TGTGCCAGCAGCGTAGACAGGGGGGGATACAATGAGCAGTTCTTC. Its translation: CASSVDRGGYNEQFF.

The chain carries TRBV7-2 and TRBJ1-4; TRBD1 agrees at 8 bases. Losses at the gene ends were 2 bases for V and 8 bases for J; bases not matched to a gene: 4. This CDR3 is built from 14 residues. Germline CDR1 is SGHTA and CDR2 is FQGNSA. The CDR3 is CASSLRQGSEKLFF. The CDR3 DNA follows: TGTGCCAGCAGCTTACGACAGGGGAGCGAAAAACTGTTTTTT.

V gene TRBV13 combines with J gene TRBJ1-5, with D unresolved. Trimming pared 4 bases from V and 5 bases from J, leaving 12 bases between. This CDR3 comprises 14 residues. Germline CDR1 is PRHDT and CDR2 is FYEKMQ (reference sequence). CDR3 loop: CASSSSQADQPQHF. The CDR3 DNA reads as TGTGCCAGCAGCTCCAGCCAGGCCGATCAGCCCCAGCATTTT. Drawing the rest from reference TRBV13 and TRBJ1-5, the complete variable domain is AAGVIQSPRHLIKEKRETATLKCYPIPRHDTVYWYQQGPGQDPQFLISFYEKMQSDKGSIPDRFSAQQFSDYHSELNMSSLELGDSALYFCASSSSQADQPQHFGDGTRLSIL.

The CDR3 region has the DNA TGCGCCAGCAGCTTGGCCGGTGAGGGGGGCAGTGAAAAACTGTTTTTT. Protein: CASSLAGEGGSEKLFF. V and J are TRBV5-1 and TRBJ1-4, with D possibly matching TRBD1 (6 bases). The germline V gene encodes CDR1 SGHRS and CDR2 YFSETQ. The CDR3 has 16 residues. The V and J ends lost 0 bases and 7 bases respectively, with 16 bases between them.

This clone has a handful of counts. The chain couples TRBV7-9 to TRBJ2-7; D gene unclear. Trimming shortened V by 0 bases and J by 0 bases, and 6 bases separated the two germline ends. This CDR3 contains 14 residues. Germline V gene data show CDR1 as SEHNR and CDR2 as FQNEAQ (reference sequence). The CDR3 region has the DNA TGTGCCAGCAGCTTAGCCCAGCTCTCCTACGAGCAGTACTTC. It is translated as CASSLAQLSYEQYF.

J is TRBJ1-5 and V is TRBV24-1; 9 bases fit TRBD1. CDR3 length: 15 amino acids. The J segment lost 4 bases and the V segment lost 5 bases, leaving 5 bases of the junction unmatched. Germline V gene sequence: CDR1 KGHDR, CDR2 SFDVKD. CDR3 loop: CATSAGTGSNQPQHF. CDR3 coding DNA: TGTGCCACCAGTGCTGGGACAGGGTCTAATCAGCCCCAGCATTTT.